This TCR beta chain was sequenced during a study of blood T cell repertoires in COVID-19. V was cut by 5 bases and J by 10 bases, with 20 bases left in between. This CDR3 spans 14 amino acids. The V gene's germline CDR1 is LNHNV and CDR2 YYDKDF (reference sequence). Original methodology: Nucleated cell counts were estimated from reference gene primer amplification. The assay was immunoSEQ multiplex PCR, and TCRdb's table has in-frame clones only and misses some. D and trimming were read from the DNA, whereas the V and J calls and clone size are those reported in that table. The repertoire includes about 140,000 clones, about 88% of them detected once, and 2.5% sits in the top ten.

The sequence was collected from a human donor with COVID-19, enrolled during active disease. The donor label of this sample is uncertain. The rearrangement links TRBV15 to TRBJ1-2; D gene ambiguous. Sequencing was done on a sample of peripheral blood. The CDR3 DNA follows: TGTGCCACCAGCCGCGATCTAGGCACAGCGGTCTACACCTTC. Its translation: CATSRDLGTAVYTF.